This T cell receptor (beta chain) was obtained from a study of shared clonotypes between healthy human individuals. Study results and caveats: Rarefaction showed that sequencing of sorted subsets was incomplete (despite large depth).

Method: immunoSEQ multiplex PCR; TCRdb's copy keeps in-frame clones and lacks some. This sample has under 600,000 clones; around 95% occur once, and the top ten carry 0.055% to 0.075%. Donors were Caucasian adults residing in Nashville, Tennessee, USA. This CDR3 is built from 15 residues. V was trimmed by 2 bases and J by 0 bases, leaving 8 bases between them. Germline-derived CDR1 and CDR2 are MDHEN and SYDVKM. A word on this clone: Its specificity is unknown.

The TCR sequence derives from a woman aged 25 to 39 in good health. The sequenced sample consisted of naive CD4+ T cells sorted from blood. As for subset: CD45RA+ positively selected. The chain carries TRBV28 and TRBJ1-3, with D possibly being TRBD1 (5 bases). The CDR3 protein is CASSLPGPSGNTIYF. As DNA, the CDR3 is TGTGCCAGCAGTTTACCGGGACCCTCTGGAAACACCATATATTTT. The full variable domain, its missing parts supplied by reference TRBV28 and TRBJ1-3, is DVKVTQSSRYLVKRTGEKVFLECVQDMDHENMFWYRQDPGLGLRLIYFSYDVKMKEKGDIPEGYSVSREKKERFSLILESASTNQTSMYLCASSLPGPSGNTIYFGEGSWLTVV.